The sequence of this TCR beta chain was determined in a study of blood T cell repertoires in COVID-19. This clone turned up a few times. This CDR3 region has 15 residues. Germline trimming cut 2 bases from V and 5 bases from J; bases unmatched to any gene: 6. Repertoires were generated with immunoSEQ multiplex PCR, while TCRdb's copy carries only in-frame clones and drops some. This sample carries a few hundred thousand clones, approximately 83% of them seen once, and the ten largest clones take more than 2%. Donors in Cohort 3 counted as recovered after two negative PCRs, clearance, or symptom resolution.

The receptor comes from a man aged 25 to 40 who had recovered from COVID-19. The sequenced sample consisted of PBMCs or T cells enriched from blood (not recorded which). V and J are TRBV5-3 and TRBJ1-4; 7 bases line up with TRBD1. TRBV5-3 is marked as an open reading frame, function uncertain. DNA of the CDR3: TGTGCCAGAAGCTTAGCGACAGGGCTAAATGAAAAACTGTTTTTT. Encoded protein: CARSLATGLNEKLFF.